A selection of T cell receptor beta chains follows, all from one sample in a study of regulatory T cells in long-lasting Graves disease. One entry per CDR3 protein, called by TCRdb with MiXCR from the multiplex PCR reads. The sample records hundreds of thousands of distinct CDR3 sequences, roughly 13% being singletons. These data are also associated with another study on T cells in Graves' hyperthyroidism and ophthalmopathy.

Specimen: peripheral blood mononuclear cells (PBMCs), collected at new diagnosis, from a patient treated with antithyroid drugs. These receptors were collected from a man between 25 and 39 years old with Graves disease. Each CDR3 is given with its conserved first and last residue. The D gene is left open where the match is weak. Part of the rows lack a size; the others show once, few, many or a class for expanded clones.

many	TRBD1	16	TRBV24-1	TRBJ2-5	TGTGCCACCAGTGACCGGGGACAGGGGGCAAAGGAGACCCAGTACTTC	CATSDRGQGAKETQYF
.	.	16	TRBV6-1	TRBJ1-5	TGTGCCTCCTGGCCCGGGGGACACTACTTATTTCATCGCCAGCATTTT	CASWPGGHYLFHRQHF
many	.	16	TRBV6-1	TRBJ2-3	TGTGCCAGCAGTGACGGCGGAGGGGGGGAAACAGATACGCAGTATTTT	CASSDGGGGETDTQYF
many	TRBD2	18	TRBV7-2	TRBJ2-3	TGTGCCAGCAGCCCTGGGACTAGCGGGAGACCTTTCACAGATACGCAGTATTTT	CASSPGTSGRPFTDTQYF
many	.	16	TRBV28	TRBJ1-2	TGTGCCAGCAGTCAAATCGGACCGACCTTGCACTATGGCTACACCTTC	CASSQIGPTLHYGYTF
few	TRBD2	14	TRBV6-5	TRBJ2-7	TGTGCCAGCAGTTACGCGGGAGACGGCTACGAGCAGTACTTC	CASSYAGDGYEQYF
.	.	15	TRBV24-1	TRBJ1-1	TGTGCCACTTCGACCGGGAGGTCTATGAACACTGAAGCTTTCTTT	CATSTGRSMNTEAFF
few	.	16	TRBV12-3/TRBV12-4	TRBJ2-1	TGTGCCAGCAGTTACGGTGGCGAAAGCTCCTACAATGAGCAGTTCTTC	CASSYGGESSYNEQFF
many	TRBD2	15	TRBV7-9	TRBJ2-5	TGTGCCAGCAGTTCGACTAGCGGGAGCTGGGAGACCCAGTACTTC	CASSSTSGSWETQYF
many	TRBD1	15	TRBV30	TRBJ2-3	TGTGCCTGGAGTGGAGGGACAGGTTTCACAGATACGCAGTATTTT	CAWSGGTGFTDTQYF
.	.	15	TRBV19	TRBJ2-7	TGTGCCAGTAGTCCCCGTTCTAGCGTAGCCTACGAGCAGTACTTC	CASSPRSSVAYEQYF
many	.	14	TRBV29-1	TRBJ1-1	TGCAGCGTCGGGATGGGACGGAAGAACACTGAAGCTTTCTTT	CSVGMGRKNTEAFF
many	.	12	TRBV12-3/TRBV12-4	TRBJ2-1	TGTGCCAGCGTGGGCTCCTACAATGAGCAGTTCTTC	CASVGSYNEQFF
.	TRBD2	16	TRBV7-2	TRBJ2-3	TGTGCCAGCAGCTTAGTGGCGGGAGGGTGGACAGATACGCAGTATTTT	CASSLVAGGWTDTQYF
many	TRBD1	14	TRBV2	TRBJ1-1	TGTGCCAGCAGGGTCAGGGGGCAGGGGACTGAAGCTTTCTTT	CASRVRGQGTEAFF
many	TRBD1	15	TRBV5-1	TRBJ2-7	TGCGCCAGCACCACGTTGGGGACAGGCTCCTACGAGCAGTACTTC	CASTTLGTGSYEQYF
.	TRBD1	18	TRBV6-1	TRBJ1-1	TGTGCCAGCAGACCTAGAATCCGGGACAGGGGAAGGAACACTGAAGCTTTCTTT	CASRPRIRDRGRNTEAFF
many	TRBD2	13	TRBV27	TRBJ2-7	TGTGCCGGAGGGGGCGGGAGGGCCCCCGAGCAGTACTTC	CAGGGGRAPEQYF
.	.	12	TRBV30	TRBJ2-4	TGTGCCTGGAGTCCCCAAAAACGGGAGCAGTACTTC	CAWSPQKREQYF
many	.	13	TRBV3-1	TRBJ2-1	TGTGCCAGCAGCCAAGAATGGGCGGTCGAGCAGTTCTTC	CASSQEWAVEQFF
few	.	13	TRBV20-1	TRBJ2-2	TGCAGTGCTAGAGGAGTTCTTGCCGGGGAGCTGTTTTTT	CSARGVLAGELFF
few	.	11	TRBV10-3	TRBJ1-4	TGTGCCATCAAAAATGACGGGGAACTGTTTTTT	CAIKNDGELFF
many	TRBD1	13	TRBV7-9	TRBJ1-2	TGTGCCAGCAGCTCGACAGGGGACTATGGCTACACCTTC	CASSSTGDYGYTF
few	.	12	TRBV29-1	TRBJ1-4	TGCAGCGCCAGAACAACTAATGAAAAACTGTTTTTT	CSARTTNEKLFF
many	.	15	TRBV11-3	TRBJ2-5	TGTGCCAGCAGCTTAAGGCCAGGCCCTCAAGAGACCCAGTACTTC	CASSLRPGPQETQYF
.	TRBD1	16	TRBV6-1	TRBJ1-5	TGTGCCAGCAGTGAATTGGAGGGGGCGAGCAATCAGCCCCAGCATTTT	CASSELEGASNQPQHF
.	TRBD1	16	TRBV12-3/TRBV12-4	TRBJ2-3	TGTGCCAGCAGTCATGGGGACAGAATTTCGGGCGATACGCAGTATTTT	CASSHGDRISGDTQYF
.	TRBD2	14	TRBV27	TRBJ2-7	TGTGCCAGCAGTTTAGGGGGACTAGGCTCAGAGCAGTACTTC	CASSLGGLGSEQYF
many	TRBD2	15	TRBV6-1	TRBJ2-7	TGTGCCAGCGTTGGGACTAGCGGGAGTAGCAACGAGCAGTACTTC	CASVGTSGSSNEQYF
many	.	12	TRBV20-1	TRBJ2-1	TGCAGCCAGCTCGGGGGTTACAATGAGCAGTTCTTC	CSQLGGYNEQFF
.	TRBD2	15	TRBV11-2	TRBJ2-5	TGTGCCAGCAGCCGGACTAGCGGGATGGGTGAGACCCAGTACTTC	CASSRTSGMGETQYF
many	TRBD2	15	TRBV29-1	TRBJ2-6	TGCAGCGTCCAGGGTGTGTCCGGGAGGGCTAACGTCCTGACTTTC	CSVQGVSGRANVLTF
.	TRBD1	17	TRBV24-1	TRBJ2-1	TGTGCCACCAGTGACCGCGGGACAGGTGGGCGGTTGGATGAGCAGTTCTTC	CATSDRGTGGRLDEQFF
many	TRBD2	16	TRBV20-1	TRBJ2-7	TGCAGTGCTACTTCGATGCTAGCGGGAGATAGGTACGAGCAGTACTTC	CSATSMLAGDRYEQYF
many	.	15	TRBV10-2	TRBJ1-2	TGCGCCAGCTCCCTTATGACGGGACGTGACTATGGCTACACCTTC	CASSLMTGRDYGYTF
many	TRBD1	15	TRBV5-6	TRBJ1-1	TGTGCCAGCAGCCAAACGTACAGGGGGAACACTGAAGCTTTCTTT	CASSQTYRGNTEAFF